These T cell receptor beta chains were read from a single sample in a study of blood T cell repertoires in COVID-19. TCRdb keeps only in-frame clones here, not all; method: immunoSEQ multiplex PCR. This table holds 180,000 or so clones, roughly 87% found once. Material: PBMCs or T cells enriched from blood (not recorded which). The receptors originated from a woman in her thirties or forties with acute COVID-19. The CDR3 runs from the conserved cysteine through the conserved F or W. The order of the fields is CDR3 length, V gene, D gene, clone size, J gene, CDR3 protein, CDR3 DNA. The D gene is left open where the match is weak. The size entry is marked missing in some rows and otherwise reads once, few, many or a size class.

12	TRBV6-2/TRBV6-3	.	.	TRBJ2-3	CASSGRTDTQYF	TGTGCCAGCAGTGGCCGCACAGATACGCAGTATTTT
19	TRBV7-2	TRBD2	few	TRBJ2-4	CASSETSGTSFGAKNIQYF	TGTGCCAGCAGCGAGACTAGCGGGACTAGTTTCGGCGCCAAAAACATTCAGTACTTC
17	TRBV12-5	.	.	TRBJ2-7	CASGLGRATGLRYEQYF	TGTGCTAGTGGTTTGGGCCGGGCGACGGGACTTCGCTACGAGCAGTACTTC
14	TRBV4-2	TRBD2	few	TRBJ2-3	CASSQRTSGDTQYF	TGTGCCAGCAGCCAACGGACTAGCGGGGATACGCAGTATTTT
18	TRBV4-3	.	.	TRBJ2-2	CASSQDRGLGAKTGELFF	TGCGCCAGCAGCCAAGATCGTGGCCTGGGGGCGAAAACCGGGGAGCTGTTTTTT
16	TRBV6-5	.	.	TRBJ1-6	CASSYGNVLNNSPLHF	TGTGCCAGCAGTTACGGCAACGTCCTTAATAATTCACCCCTCCACTTT
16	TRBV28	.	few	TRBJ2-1	CASSPGGAPIVNEQFF	TGTGCCAGCAGTCCCGGTGGAGCCCCGATTGTTAATGAGCAGTTCTTC
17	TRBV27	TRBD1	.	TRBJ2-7	CASSLTGQGRYSYEQYF	TGTGCCAGCAGTCTCACCGGACAGGGCCGTTACTCCTACGAGCAGTACTTC
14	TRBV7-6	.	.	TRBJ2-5	CASSLIETEETQYF	TGTGCCAGCAGCTTAATTGAGACAGAAGAGACCCAGTACTTC
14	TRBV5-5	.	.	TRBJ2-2	CASTRQTNTGELFF	TGTGCCAGCACCCGACAGACGAACACCGGGGAGCTGTTTTTT
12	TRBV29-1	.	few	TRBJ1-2	CSVETAPYGYTF	TGCAGCGTTGAAACAGCCCCCTATGGCTACACCTTC
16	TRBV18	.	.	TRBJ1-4	CASSPTGDTTNEKLFF	TGTGCCAGCTCACCGACAGGAGATACAACTAATGAAAAACTGTTTTTT
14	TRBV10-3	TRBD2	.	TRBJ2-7	CAISGRREDLEQYF	TGTGCCATCAGCGGACGGCGGGAGGATCTCGAGCAGTACTTC
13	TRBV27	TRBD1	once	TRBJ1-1	CASSPRGLSEAFF	TGTGCCAGCAGCCCCAGGGGGTTGAGTGAAGCTTTCTTT
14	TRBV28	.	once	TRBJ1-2	CASSLWTEVYGYTF	TGTGCCAGCAGTTTGTGGACGGAGGTTTATGGCTACACCTTC
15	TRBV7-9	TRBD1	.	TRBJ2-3	CASSRRTGSTDTQYF	TGTGCCAGCAGCCGACGGACAGGGAGCACAGATACGCAGTATTTT
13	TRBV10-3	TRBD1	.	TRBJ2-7	CAIGQGRTYEQYF	TGTGCCATCGGACAGGGTAGGACCTACGAGCAGTACTTC
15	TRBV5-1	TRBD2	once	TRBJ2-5	CASGPLGGEQETQYF	TGCGCCAGCGGCCCTTTGGGGGGGGAGCAAGAGACCCAGTACTTC
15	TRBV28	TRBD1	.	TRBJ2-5	CASSFRDRGLETQYF	TGTGCCAGCAGTTTCCGGGACAGGGGTCTAGAGACCCAGTACTTC
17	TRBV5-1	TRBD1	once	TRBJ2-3	CASSSGATGGYTDTQYF	TGCGCCAGCAGCTCGGGGGCGACAGGGGGCTATACAGATACGCAGTATTTT
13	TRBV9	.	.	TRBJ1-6	CASSVDLFSPLHF	TGTGCCAGCAGCGTAGATCTTTTTTCACCCCTCCACTTT
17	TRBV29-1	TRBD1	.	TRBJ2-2	CGAKGGQGAVDTGELFF	TGCGGAGCGAAAGGGGGACAGGGGGCCGTTGATACCGGGGAGCTGTTTTTT
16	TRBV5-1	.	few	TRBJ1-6	CASSFVEGKTGSPLHF	TGCGCCAGCAGCTTTGTTGAGGGAAAGACAGGATCACCCCTCCACTTT
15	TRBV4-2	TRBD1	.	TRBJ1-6	CASRLDLTGYSPLHF	TGTGCCAGCAGGTTAGACCTGACAGGGTACTCACCCCTCCACTTT
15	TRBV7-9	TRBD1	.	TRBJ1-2	CASSLDKDRSYGYTF	TGTGCCAGCAGCTTAGATAAGGACAGGAGCTATGGCTACACCTTC
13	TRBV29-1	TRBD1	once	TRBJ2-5	CSARTGGLETQYF	TGCAGCGCCCGGACAGGGGGCTTAGAGACCCAGTACTTC
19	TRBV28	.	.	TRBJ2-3	CASSFFWFGGGTDTDTQYF	TGTGCCAGCAGTTTTTTTTGGTTTGGCGGGGGGACAGACACAGATACGCAGTATTTT
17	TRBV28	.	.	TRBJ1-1	CASSLFGIGMGDTEAFF	TGTGCCAGCAGTTTATTTGGCATAGGTATGGGCGACACTGAAGCTTTCTTT
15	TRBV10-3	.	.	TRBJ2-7	CAIRPGGGGSYEQYF	TGTGCCATCAGGCCAGGGGGAGGTGGATCCTACGAGCAGTACTTC
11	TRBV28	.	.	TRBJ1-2	CASVSISGYTF	TGTGCCAGCGTGTCCATTTCAGGCTACACCTTC
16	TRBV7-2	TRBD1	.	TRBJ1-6	CASSPSPGTVGSPLHF	TGTGCCAGCAGCCCTAGCCCCGGGACAGTAGGTTCACCCCTCCACTTT
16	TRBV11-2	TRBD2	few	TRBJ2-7	CASSLFGGGLTYEQYF	TGTGCCAGCAGCTTATTTGGGGGGGGACTAACCTACGAGCAGTACTTC
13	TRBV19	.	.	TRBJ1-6	CASSLSYNSPLHF	TGTGCCAGTAGTCTCTCCTATAATTCACCCCTCCACTTT
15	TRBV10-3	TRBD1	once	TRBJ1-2	CAISESVRGLYGYTF	TGTGCCATCAGTGAGTCCGTCAGGGGGTTGTATGGCTACACCTTC
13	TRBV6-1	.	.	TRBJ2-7	CASSDQGTYEQYF	TGTGCCAGCAGTGATCAGGGGACCTACGAGCAGTACTTC
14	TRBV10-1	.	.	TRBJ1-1	CASGWDTLNTEAFF	TGCGCCAGCGGGTGGGACACCCTGAACACTGAAGCTTTCTTT
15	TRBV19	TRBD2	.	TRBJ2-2	CASTLSGENTGELFF	TGTGCCAGTACTCTTAGCGGGGAGAACACCGGGGAGCTGTTTTTT
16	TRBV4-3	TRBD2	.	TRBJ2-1	CASSPSLAASYNEQFF	TGCGCCAGCAGCCCGTCACTAGCGGCCTCCTACAATGAGCAGTTCTTC
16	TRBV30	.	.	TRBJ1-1	CAWSPQLGRTRTEAFF	TGTGCCTGGAGTCCCCAGCTGGGGCGGACGCGCACTGAAGCTTTCTTT
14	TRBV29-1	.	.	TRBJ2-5	CSVEVAGLTGTQYF	TGCAGCGTTGAAGTAGCGGGCCTGACAGGGACCCAGTACTTC
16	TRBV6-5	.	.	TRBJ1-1	CASSYSTEPMNTEAFF	TGTGCCAGCAGTTACTCGACAGAGCCGATGAACACTGAAGCTTTCTTT
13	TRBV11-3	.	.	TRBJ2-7	CASSSTGGEEQYF	TGTGCCAGCAGCTCAACCGGGGGAGAGGAGCAGTACTTC
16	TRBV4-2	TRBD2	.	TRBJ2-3	CASSQASGRGTDTQYF	TGTGCCAGCAGCCAAGCTAGCGGGAGAGGGACAGATACGCAGTATTTT
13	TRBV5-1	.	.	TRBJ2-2	CASSGPNTGELFF	TGCGCCAGCAGCGGGCCTAACACCGGGGAGCTGTTTTTT
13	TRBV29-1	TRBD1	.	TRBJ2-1	CSVADRGYNEQFF	TGCAGCGTTGCTGACAGGGGCTACAATGAGCAGTTCTTC
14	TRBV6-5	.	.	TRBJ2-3	CATKQGVSTDTQYF	TGTGCCACCAAACAGGGAGTTAGCACAGATACGCAGTATTTT
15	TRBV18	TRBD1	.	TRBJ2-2	CASRPGQRNTGELFF	TGTGCCAGCCGACCGGGACAGAGGAACACCGGGGAGCTGTTTTTT
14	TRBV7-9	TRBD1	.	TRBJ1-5	CASSSGQGDQPQHF	TGTGCCAGCAGCTCAGGACAGGGTGATCAGCCCCAGCATTTT
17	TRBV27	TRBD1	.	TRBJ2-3	CASSLSRQGFSTDTQYF	TGTGCCAGCAGCCTGAGCCGACAGGGATTTAGCACAGATACGCAGTATTTT
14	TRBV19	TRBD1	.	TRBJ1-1	CASSGQGQNTEAFF	TGTGCCAGTAGCGGACAGGGCCAGAACACTGAAGCTTTCTTT
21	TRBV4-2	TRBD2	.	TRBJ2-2	CASSQGGVRGPEAFSTGELFF	TGTGCCAGCAGCCAGGGAGGGGTTCGGGGACCGGAAGCTTTTTCGACCGGGGAGCTGTTTTTT
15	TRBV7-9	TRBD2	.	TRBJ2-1	CASSQSSGSYNEQFF	TGTGCCAGCAGCCAATCTAGCGGGAGTTACAATGAGCAGTTCTTC
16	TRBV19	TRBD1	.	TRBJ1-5	CASSFRPQGSNQPQHF	TGTGCCAGTAGTTTCAGACCACAGGGGAGCAATCAGCCCCAGCATTTT
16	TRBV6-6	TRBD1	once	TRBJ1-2	CASSLSNTGTGDGYTF	TGTGCCAGCAGCCTCTCTAATACTGGGACAGGGGATGGCTACACCTTC